The 18 T cell receptor beta chains reported below all come from one sample, sequenced in a study of shared clonotypes between healthy human individuals. Assay used: immunoSEQ multiplex PCR; TCRdb lists only in-frame clones, some missing. Of approximately 2.1 million clones in the sample, approximately 95% are singletons; the top ten hold about 0.37%. Sequenced sample: naive CD4+ T cells from PBMCs. Regarding subset: CD45RA+ positively selected. The receptors shown here come from a man between 18 and 29 years old in good health. Some clones in this sample may be carry-over from other donors' samples.

The V and J genes are TRBV28 and TRBJ2-7; unclear D gene. The CDR3 runs to 15 residues. Trimming removed 5 bases from V and 6 bases from J, with 20 bases in between. The germline CDR1 and CDR2 sequences are MDHEN and SYDVKM. CDR3 coding DNA: TGTGCCAGCAGTCCAAACGGGCTCCCCCCGGGCGAGCAGTACTTC. This translates into CASSPNGLPPGEQYF.

The chain has TRBV6-6 and TRBJ1-5, with a weak D call TRBD1 (5 bases). The V end lost 8 bases, the J end lost 1 base, and 18 bases lay between the germline ends. Germline V gene lookup returns CDR1 MNHNY and CDR2 SVGAGI (reference sequence). The CDR3 has 16 residues. The CDR3 bases are TGTGCCAGCGGGGTGGGGCTGGTTGAAAGCAATCAGCCCCAGCATTTT. Amino acid sequence: CASGVGLVESNQPQHF.

V and J are TRBV7-2 and TRBJ2-7; 9 nucleotides agree with TRBD2. The CDR3 is made up of 14 amino acids. V trimming: 5 bases; J trimming: 3 bases; junction bases outside the gene matches: 5. In germline, CDR1 is SGHTA, CDR2 FQGNSA. As DNA, the CDR3 is TGTGCCAGCAGCCACGATAGCGGGAGCTACGAGCAGTACTTC. Amino acids: CASSHDSGSYEQYF. Variable domain in full (rest from reference TRBV7-2 and TRBJ2-7): GAGVSQSPSNKVTEKGKDVELRCDPISGHTALYWYRQSLGQGLEFLIYFQGNSAPDKSGLPSDRFSAERTGGSVSTLTIQRTQQEDSAVYLCASSHDSGSYEQYFGPGTRLTVT.

V usage is TRBV7-4 and J usage is TRBJ2-1; D uncertain. V was shortened by 5 bases and J by 8 bases, with 19 bases between the two germline ends. The germline CDR1 and CDR2 sequences are SGHVT and SQSDAQ. This CDR3 has 15 amino acids. The CDR3 here is CASSHWEVAWDEQFF. As DNA, the CDR3 is TGTGCCAGCAGCCACTGGGAAGTTGCCTGGGATGAGCAGTTCTTC.

The chain combines TRBV28 with TRBJ1-1; D not resolved. Per the germline V gene, CDR1 is MDHEN and CDR2 is SYDVKM. V gave up 5 bases and J gave up 9 bases, with 19 bases separating them. This CDR3 contains 14 residues. CDR3 sequence (DNA): TGTGCCAGCAGTACCACCACACTCTTGCAGAAAGCTTTCTTT. Translated, it gives CASSTTTLLQKAFF. The full variable domain, rest sourced from reference TRBV28 and TRBJ1-1, is DVKVTQSSRYLVKRTGEKVFLECVQDMDHENMFWYRQDPGLGLRLIYFSYDVKMKEKGDIPEGYSVSREKKERFSLILESASTNQTSMYLCASSTTTLLQKAFFGQGTRLTVV.

This clone occurred once. The chain joins TRBV7-9 to TRBJ1-2; no clear D gene. Germline lookup yields CDR1 SEHNR and CDR2 FQNEAQ (reference sequence). The CDR3 is 14 residues long. V was cut by 3 bases and J by 2 bases, with 10 bases left in between. This CDR3 reads CASSFGGRNYGYTF. CDR3 coding DNA: TGTGCCAGCAGCTTTGGCGGGCGGAACTATGGCTACACCTTC.

The rearrangement joins TRBV4-1 to TRBJ2-5; 8 bases fit TRBD1. CDR1 and CDR2 from the germline V gene are MGHRA and YSYEKL. The CDR3 consists of 15 residues. The V segment lost 4 bases and the J segment 3 bases; nucleotides outside the gene matches: 7. CDR3 bases: TGCGCCAGCAGCCCGCCGGACAGGGTAAAAGAGACCCAGTACTTC. It codes for CASSPPDRVKETQYF.

The gene calls are TRBV7-6 and TRBJ1-4; weak D call: TRBD1 (5 bases). CDR3 length: 14 amino acids. The V gene's germline CDR1 is SGHVS and CDR2 FNYEAQ. V was trimmed by 2 bases and J by 5 bases, leaving 9 bases between them. The CDR3 loop reads CASSLSGLNEKLFF. In DNA form, the CDR3 reads TGTGCCAGCAGCTTATCAGGGTTAAATGAAAAACTGTTTTTT. The variable domain in full, with the rest retrieved from reference TRBV7-6 and TRBJ1-4, is GAGVSQSPRYKVTKRGQDVALRCDPISGHVSLYWYRQALGQGPEFLTYFNYEAQQDKSGLPNDRFSAERPEGSISTLTIQRTEQRDSAMYRCASSLSGLNEKLFFGSGTQLSVL.

The rearrangement links TRBV6-1 to TRBJ1-4; possibly TRBD1 for D (6 bases). The germline CDR1 and CDR2 sequences are MNHNS and SASEGT. V dropped 4 bases and J dropped 4 bases, with 10 bases sitting between them. CDR3 length equals 14 residues. The CDR3 protein is CASSVGQFNEKLFF. CDR3 coding DNA: TGTGCCAGCAGTGTTGGACAGTTTAATGAAAAACTGTTTTTT.

This chain uses TRBV9 with TRBJ1-5; D is ambiguous. There are 14 residues in the CDR3. V dropped 4 bases and J dropped 2 bases, with 10 bases sitting between them. Germline V gene sequence: CDR1 SGDLS, CDR2 YYNGEE. The CDR3 region is CASSLGSRNQPQHF. The CDR3 DNA sequence: TGTGCCAGCAGCCTCGGCTCCCGCAATCAGCCCCAGCATTTT. Based on the CDR3 plus reference TRBV9 and TRBJ1-5, the full variable domain is DSGVTQTPKHLITATGQRVTLRCSPRSGDLSVYWYQQSLDQGLQFLIQYYNGEERAKGNILERFSAQQFPDLHSELNLSSLELGDSALYFCASSLGSRNQPQHFGDGTRLSIL.

The chain couples TRBV5-5 to TRBJ2-5, with D perhaps TRBD1 or TRBD2 (5 bases each). This CDR3 is 13 amino acids long. V was trimmed by 0 bases and J by 5 bases, leaving 8 bases between them. Germline V gene lookup returns CDR1 SGHKS and CDR2 YYEKEE (reference sequence). The CDR3 loop is CASSLEGTETQYF. The DNA of the CDR3 is TGTGCCAGCAGCTTGGAGGGGACGGAGACCCAGTACTTC.

The gene calls are TRBV20-1 and TRBJ2-4, with D possibly matching TRBD2 (6 bases). V was clipped by 4 bases and J by 8 bases, with 9 bases between them. Germline V gene sequence: CDR1 DFQATT, CDR2 SNEGSKA (reference sequence). The CDR3 spans 11 residues. The CDR3 reads CSATGEDIQYF. CDR3 nucleotide sequence: TGCAGTGCTACTGGGGAGGACATTCAGTACTTC.

The V and J genes are TRBV28 and TRBJ2-1; TRBD2 might be the D (7 bases). V gave up 5 bases and J gave up 8 bases, with 19 bases separating them. Germline V gene data show CDR1 as MDHEN and CDR2 as SYDVKM. CDR3 length: 15 residues. CDR3 protein: CASSHRGAGEYEQFF. DNA of the CDR3: TGTGCCAGCAGTCACCGGGGGGCAGGGGAGTATGAGCAGTTCTTC.

The CDR3 bases are TGTGCCAGTAGTCAAAGGGGACATACGCAGTATTTT. It encodes CASSQRGHTQYF. This chain connects TRBV19 to TRBJ2-3, with D perhaps being TRBD1 or TRBD2 (5 bases each). CDR3 length: 12 residues. V was cut by 5 bases and J by 7 bases, with 10 bases left in between. Germline values: CDR1 LNHDA, CDR2 SQIVND (reference sequence).

For this clone: Other DNA sequences in the sample encode the same CDR3. CDR3 sequence (DNA): TGTGCCAGCAGCTTACTTTACGAGCAGTACTTC. It is translated as CASSLLYEQYF. The chain employs TRBV7-2 and TRBJ2-7; D uncertain. V lost 2 bases and J lost 4, with 3 bases in between. Germline V gives CDR1 SGHTA, CDR2 FQGNSA. The CDR3 contains 11 residues.

The CDR3 region is CASSASPGRTGELFF. The CDR3 DNA is TGTGCCAGCAGTGCCTCCCCGGGCCGCACCGGGGAGCTGTTTTTT. The rearrangement uses TRBV6-5 and TRBJ2-2; no clear D. Germline V gene data show CDR1 as MNHEY and CDR2 as SVGAGI. V was clipped by 5 bases and J by 4 bases, with 14 bases between them. The CDR3 sequence is 15 residues long.

The gene calls are TRBV5-4 and TRBJ2-3; 10 nucleotides align to TRBD2. V dropped 7 bases and J dropped 2; count of bases not matched to a gene: 13. In germline, CDR1 is SGHNT, CDR2 YYREEE (reference sequence). This CDR3 is built from 17 residues. CDR3 nucleotides: TGTGCCAGCGACCGGGCGGCTAGCGGGAGCACCACAGATACGCAGTATTTT. Translation: CASDRAASGSTTDTQYF.

The rearrangement uses TRBV14 and TRBJ2-3; D gene unclear. Looked up from germline, CDR1 is SGHDN and CDR2 is FVKESK. V was shortened by 0 bases and J by 7 bases, with 8 bases between the two germline ends. The CDR3 is 13 residues long. The CDR3 bases are TGTGCCAGCAGCCAAGATTTGGGAAATACGCAGTATTTT. This translates into CASSQDLGNTQYF.